A single sample is the source of the 27 T cell receptor beta chains below, sequenced in a study of CD8+ T cells in alopecia areata. Following RNA extraction, reverse transcription yielded cDNA that acted as the sequencing template. Using immunoSEQ multiplex PCR, the repertoire was profiled, and TCRdb retains in-frame clones only, with some absent. The sample records tens of thousands of clones, around 59% being singletons. The sequenced sample consisted of NKG2D-high CD8+ T cells sorted from blood. The receptors were sampled from a human donor with alopecia areata.

This clone has a handful of counts. The chain employs TRBV29-1 and TRBJ2-7; 7 positions agree with TRBD1. With V trimmed by 2 bases and J by 2 bases, 3 bases remained unmatched. This CDR3 is 13 amino acids long. Germline V gene sequence: CDR1 SQVTM, CDR2 ANQGSEA. The CDR3 is CSVETDRPYEQYF. CDR3 in DNA: TGCAGCGTTGAAACGGACAGGCCCTACGAGCAGTACTTC.

The chain is built from TRBV4-3 and TRBJ2-1; weak D call: TRBD2 (6 bases). The germline CDR1 and CDR2 sequences are LGHNA and YSLEER. Trimming pared 0 bases from V and 7 bases from J, leaving 13 bases between. The CDR3 consists of 15 residues. CDR3 residues: CASSQDPGAWNEQFF. DNA for the CDR3: TGCGCCAGCAGCCAAGACCCGGGAGCTTGGAATGAGCAGTTCTTC.

The V gene is TRBV6-1, the J gene TRBJ2-7; D call uncertain. The germline gives CDR1 MNHNS, CDR2 SASEGT. The CDR3 sequence is 13 residues long. With 3 bases removed from V and 0 bases from J, the gap between germline ends came to 6 bases. The DNA for the CDR3 is TGTGCCAGCAGTGATTCGGCCTCCTACGAGCAGTACTTC. Protein product: CASSDSASYEQYF.

The chain uses TRBV2 and TRBJ2-1; D not certain. V lost 7 bases to trimming and J lost 6 bases, with 19 bases between them. Germline CDR1 reads SNHLY; CDR2 reads FYNNEI. CDR3 size: 15 residues. The chain's CDR3 is CASKGNLGLINEQFF. CDR3 bases: TGTGCCAGCAAGGGTAATCTAGGGCTTATCAATGAGCAGTTCTTC. Complete variable domain (other parts from reference TRBV2 and TRBJ2-1): EPEVTQTPSHQVTQMGQEVILRCVPISNHLYFYWYRQILGQKVEFLVSFYNNEISEKSEIFDDQFSVERPDGSNFTLKIRSTKLEDSAMYFCASKGNLGLINEQFFGPGTRLTVL.

The V call is TRBV13, the J call TRBJ2-7; unclear D gene. This CDR3 is 12 amino acids long. CDR1 and CDR2 (germline): PRHDT, FYEKMQ (reference sequence). With 6 bases removed from V and 6 bases from J, the gap between germline ends came to 12 bases. CDR3 loop: CASSEEAPEQYF. CDR3 DNA: TGTGCCAGCAGTGAAGAGGCCCCCGAGCAGTACTTC.

In this sample, this clone turned up a few times. The chain couples TRBV7-8 to TRBJ2-7; D unresolved. The CDR3 extends over 16 amino acids. Trimming left V 5 bases short and J 3 bases short, with 20 bases between. From germline, CDR1 is SGHVS and CDR2 FQNEAQ. CDR3 in amino acids: CASSLPRQAGSYEQYF. CDR3 DNA sequence: TGTGCCAGCAGCCTACCCCGGCAGGCTGGAAGCTACGAGCAGTACTTC.

V gene TRBV7-8 combines with J gene TRBJ2-1, with D unclear. The CDR3 totals 13 residues. Deletions cut 8 bases from V and 5 bases from J, with 13 bases between. Germline CDR1 reads SGHVS; CDR2 reads FQNEAQ. The CDR3 loop reads CASGAILDNEQFF. The CDR3 DNA reads as TGTGCCAGCGGAGCCATTTTGGACAATGAGCAGTTCTTC.

This chain uses TRBV5-6 with TRBJ2-3, with TRBD1 matching over 8 bases. Germline loops: CDR1 SGHDT, CDR2 YYEEEE. V was pared by 3 bases and J by 2 bases, with 8 bases of the junction left unmatched. This CDR3 comprises 16 residues. The chain's CDR3 is CASSSQTGAVTDTQYF. The CDR3 DNA sequence: TGTGCCAGCAGCTCACAGACAGGGGCGGTCACAGATACGCAGTATTTT.

This clone was recorded a few times. The V gene is TRBV5-1, the J gene TRBJ2-5; 9 positions match TRBD2. CDR3 size: 15 residues. Germline V gene sequence: CDR1 SGHRS, CDR2 YFSETQ. V dropped 1 base and J dropped 5; count of bases not matched to a gene: 6. This chain's CDR3 is CASSLRAGGSETQYF. The CDR3 bases are TGCGCCAGCAGCTTGCGAGCGGGAGGTTCGGAGACCCAGTACTTC.

This clone occurred once. The CDR3 DNA is TGTGCCAGCAGCCCGCACCCCATTAGCGGGGGGACTCATGAGCAGTTCTTC. This sequence encodes CASSPHPISGGTHEQFF. V gene TRBV13 combines with J gene TRBJ2-1; 10 positions match TRBD2. Unmatched junction bases numbered 15, after V lost 5 bases and J lost 8 bases. This CDR3 has 17 amino acids. The germline V gene encodes CDR1 PRHDT and CDR2 FYEKMQ (reference sequence). Drawing the rest from reference TRBV13 and TRBJ2-1, the complete variable domain is AAGVIQSPRHLIKEKRETATLKCYPIPRHDTVYWYQQGPGQDPQFLISFYEKMQSDKGSIPDRFSAQQFSDYHSELNMSSLELGDSALYFCASSPHPISGGTHEQFFGPGTRLTVL.

The chain recombines TRBV5-4 with TRBJ2-1; D is uncertain. The V end was cut by 4 bases, the J end by 6 bases, with 14 bases between. Germline CDR1 reads SGHNT; CDR2 reads YYREEE (reference sequence). This CDR3 is built from 14 residues. The CDR3 is CASSVESLGNEQFF. DNA for the CDR3: TGTGCCAGCAGCGTCGAATCCTTGGGCAATGAGCAGTTCTTC.

The table lists this clone with a few counts. V usage is TRBV13 and J usage is TRBJ2-7, with a possible D match to TRBD1 (5 bases). This CDR3 comprises 12 residues. CDR1 is PRHDT and CDR2 is FYEKMQ in the germline V gene (reference sequence). The germline V and J ends were trimmed by 4 bases and 2 bases, with 6 bases remaining between them. In DNA form, the CDR3 reads TGTGCCAGCAGCTACAGGACCTACGAGCAGTACTTC. Residues: CASSYRTYEQYF.

The CDR3 spells CASSPRVSRDRGRRYF. CDR3 DNA: TGTGCCAGCAGCCCACGGGTGTCCCGGGACAGGGGGCGGCGGTACTTC. This sequence joins TRBV7-9 and TRBJ2-5; 12 nucleotides match TRBD1. CDR1 is SEHNR and CDR2 is FQNEAQ in the germline V gene (reference sequence). The CDR3 extends over 16 amino acids. V shed 5 bases, J shed 13 bases, and the junction held 17 bases outside the gene matches.

The chain employs TRBV30 and TRBJ1-1; TRBD1 aligns across 8 bases. J gave up 1 base and V 1 base, and 5 bases lay outside the gene matches. This CDR3 comprises 15 residues. Germline V gene lookup returns CDR1 GTSNPN and CDR2 SVGIG (reference sequence). DNA of the CDR3: TGTGCCTGGAGTGCACCCAGGGGGCAGAACACTGAAGCTTTCTTT. This codes for CAWSAPRGQNTEAFF.

The chain recombines TRBV29-1 with TRBJ2-3; D might be TRBD1 or TRBD2, each matching 6 bases. V shed 1 base and J shed 0 bases, with 17 bases lying between them. The CDR3 contains 17 residues. From germline, CDR1 is SQVTM and CDR2 ANQGSEA. The CDR3 sequence: CSVEAARGGGSTDTQYF. CDR3 nucleotide sequence: TGCAGCGTTGAAGCGGCCAGAGGGGGAGGTAGCACAGATACGCAGTATTTT.

A few counts support this clone. J is TRBJ1-5 and V is TRBV5-1; TRBD1 agrees at 7 bases. With V trimmed by 0 bases and J by 5 bases, 2 bases remained unmatched. Germline CDR1 reads SGHRS; CDR2 reads YFSETQ. The CDR3 is 14 residues long. The CDR3 here is CASSLGQGDQPQHF. The CDR3 region has the DNA TGCGCCAGCAGCTTGGGTCAGGGGGATCAGCCCCAGCATTTT.

J is TRBJ1-1 and V is TRBV6-9; 7 nucleotides agree with TRBD1. The CDR3 is made up of 15 amino acids. Germline V gives CDR1 MNHGY, CDR2 SVAAGI. The J segment lost 1 base and the V segment lost 8 bases, leaving 10 bases of the junction unmatched. This CDR3 is CASQETGSENTEAFF. As DNA, the CDR3 is TGTGCCAGCCAAGAGACAGGGAGTGAGAACACTGAAGCTTTCTTT.

The count of this clone is one. The rearrangement uses TRBV2 and TRBJ2-2, with D unresolved. V was cut by 4 bases and J by 6 bases, with 6 bases left in between. CDR3 size: 12 residues. Germline V lookup: CDR1 SNHLY, CDR2 FYNNEI. The CDR3 sequence is CASSVAPGELFF. The CDR3 region has the DNA TGTGCCAGCAGTGTTGCACCCGGGGAGCTGTTTTTT.

The chain links TRBV7-9 to TRBJ2-1; TRBD2 matches 14 bases. After removal of 11 bases from V and 1 base from J, the junction contained 16 bases not matched to a gene. The CDR3 runs to 19 residues. CDR1 and CDR2 (germline): SEHNR, FQNEAQ (reference sequence). CDR3 residues: CALEGPGLAGEGSYNEQFF. The CDR3 DNA is TGTGCCTTAGAGGGACCGGGACTAGCGGGAGAAGGGTCCTACAATGAGCAGTTCTTC.

V is TRBV7-6 and J is TRBJ2-5; no definite D call. CDR1 is SGHVS, CDR2 FNYEAQ, per germline. The CDR3 is 14 residues long. Trimming shortened V by 3 bases and J by 5 bases, and 13 bases separated the two germline ends. CDR3 sequence reads: CASSFTGRTETQYF. The DNA of the CDR3 is TGTGCCAGCAGCTTCACGGGCAGGACGGAGACCCAGTACTTC.

The chain carries TRBV2 and TRBJ2-1, with a possible D match to TRBD2 (5 bases). Trimming removed 4 bases from V and 6 bases from J, with 13 bases in between. CDR1 and CDR2 from the germline V gene are SNHLY and FYNNEI. The CDR3 has 14 amino acids. The CDR3 loop reads CASSGSGLGNEQFF. The CDR3 DNA follows: TGTGCCAGCAGTGGATCGGGATTAGGCAATGAGCAGTTCTTC.

This clone has a handful of counts. CDR3 bases: TGTGCCAGCAAGTCCAGGGTAGCGGCCAAAAACATTCAGTACTTC. Its protein is CASKSRVAAKNIQYF. The V call is TRBV2, the J call TRBJ2-4; perhaps D is TRBD1 or TRBD2 (5 bases each). Germline CDR1 is SNHLY and CDR2 is FYNNEI. Trimming removed 7 bases from V and 1 base from J, with 14 bases in between. The CDR3 contains 15 residues.

This clone was seen a single time. The J gene is TRBJ2-7, the V gene TRBV5-1; 7 bases align to TRBD2. This CDR3 region has 14 residues. CDR1 and CDR2 from the germline V gene are SGHRS and YFSETQ. The V and J ends lost 5 bases and 3 bases, in that order; junction bases with no gene match: 8. CDR3 bases: TGCGCCAGCAGTCACGGGAGCGGGGTCTACGAGCAGTACTTC. It specifies CASSHGSGVYEQYF.

V gene TRBV7-9 combines with J gene TRBJ2-3, with D hard to call. The CDR3 is 12 residues long. With 4 bases removed from V and 3 bases from J, the gap between germline ends came to 5 bases. Germline V gives CDR1 SEHNR, CDR2 FQNEAQ (reference sequence). CDR3 protein: CASSSATDTQYF. The CDR3 region has the DNA TGTGCCAGCAGCTCGGCGACAGATACGCAGTATTTT.

This sequence joins TRBV9 and TRBJ2-7; 7 positions agree with TRBD1. V was clipped by 4 bases and J by 0 bases; unmatched bases: 13. The germline gives CDR1 SGDLS, CDR2 YYNGEE. The length of the CDR3 is 17 residues. The CDR3 protein is CASSQEPTTGYSYEQYF. The CDR3 DNA sequence: TGTGCCAGCAGCCAAGAACCGACGACAGGGTACTCCTACGAGCAGTACTTC.

The chain employs TRBV11-2 and TRBJ2-4; 9 positions match TRBD1. The length of the CDR3 is 13 residues. Germline CDR1 reads SGHAT; CDR2 reads FQNNGV. The V gene end was trimmed by 6 bases and the J gene end by 3 bases; junction bases not matched to a gene: 0. CDR3 sequence (DNA): TGTGCCAGCAGGGGACAGGGCAAAAACATTCAGTACTTC. Translated, it gives CASRGQGKNIQYF.

The table lists this clone with a count of one. Other nucleotide sequences in the sample specify the same CDR3. The chain carries TRBV7-9 and TRBJ1-2, with a tentative D call TRBD1 (5 bases). The V gene's germline CDR1 is SEHNR and CDR2 FQNEAQ (reference sequence). Trimming pared 3 bases from V and 13 bases from J, leaving 15 bases between. The CDR3 consists of 12 residues. CDR3 in DNA: TGTGCCAGCAGCTTGCCTGGGACGGGGTGCACCTTC. Amino acid sequence: CASSLPGTGCTF.